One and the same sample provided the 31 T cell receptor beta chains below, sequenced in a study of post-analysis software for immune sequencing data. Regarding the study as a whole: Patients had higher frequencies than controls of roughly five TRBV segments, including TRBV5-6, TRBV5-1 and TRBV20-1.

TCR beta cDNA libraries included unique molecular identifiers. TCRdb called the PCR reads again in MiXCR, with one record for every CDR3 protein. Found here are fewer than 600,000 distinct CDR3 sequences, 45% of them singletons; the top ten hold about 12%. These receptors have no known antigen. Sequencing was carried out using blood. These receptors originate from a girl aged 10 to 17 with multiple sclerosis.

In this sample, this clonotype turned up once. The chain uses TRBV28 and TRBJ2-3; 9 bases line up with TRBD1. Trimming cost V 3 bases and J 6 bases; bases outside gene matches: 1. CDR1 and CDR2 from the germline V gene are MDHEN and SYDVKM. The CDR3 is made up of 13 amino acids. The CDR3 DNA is TGTGCCAGCAGTTTCGGGACAGGGGATACGCAGTATTTT. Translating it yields CASSFGTGDTQYF.

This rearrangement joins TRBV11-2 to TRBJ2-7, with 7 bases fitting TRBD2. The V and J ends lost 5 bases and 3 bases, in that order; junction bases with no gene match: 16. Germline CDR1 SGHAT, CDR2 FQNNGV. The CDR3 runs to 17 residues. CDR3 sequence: CASSEGTGLPFLYEQYF. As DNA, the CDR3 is TGTGCCAGCAGCGAAGGAACGGGACTACCCTTCCTCTACGAGCAGTACTTC. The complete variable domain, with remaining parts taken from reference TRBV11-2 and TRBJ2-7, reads EAGVAQSPRYKIIEKRQSVAFWCNPISGHATLYWYQQILGQGPKLLIQFQNNGVVDDSQLPKDRFSAERLKGVDSTLKIQPAKLEDSAVYLCASSEGTGLPFLYEQYFGPGTRLTVT.

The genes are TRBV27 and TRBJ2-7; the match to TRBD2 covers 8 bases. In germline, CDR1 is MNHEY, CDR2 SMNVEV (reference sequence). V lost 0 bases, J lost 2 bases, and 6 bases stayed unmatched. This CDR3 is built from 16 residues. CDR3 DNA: TGTGCCAGCAGTTTATCGGGGCTAGCGGGTACCTACGAGCAGTACTTC. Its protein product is CASSLSGLAGTYEQYF.

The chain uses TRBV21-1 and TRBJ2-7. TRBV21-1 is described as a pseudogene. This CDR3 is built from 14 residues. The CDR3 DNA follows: TGTGCCAGCAGCACCGACAGGAACTCCTACGAGCAGTACTTC. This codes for CASSTDRNSYEQYF.

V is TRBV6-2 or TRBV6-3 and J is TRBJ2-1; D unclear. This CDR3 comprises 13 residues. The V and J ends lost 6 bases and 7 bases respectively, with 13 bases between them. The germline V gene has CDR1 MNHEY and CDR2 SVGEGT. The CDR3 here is CASSPYLTNEQFF. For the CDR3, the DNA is TGTGCCAGCAGCCCTTATTTGACAAATGAGCAGTTCTTC.

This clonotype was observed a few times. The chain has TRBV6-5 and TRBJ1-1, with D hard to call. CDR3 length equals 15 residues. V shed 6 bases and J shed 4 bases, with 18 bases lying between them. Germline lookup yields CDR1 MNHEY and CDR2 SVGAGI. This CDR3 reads CASSGSLKVGTEAFF. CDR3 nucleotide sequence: TGTGCCAGCAGCGGATCCTTGAAGGTGGGCACTGAAGCTTTCTTT.

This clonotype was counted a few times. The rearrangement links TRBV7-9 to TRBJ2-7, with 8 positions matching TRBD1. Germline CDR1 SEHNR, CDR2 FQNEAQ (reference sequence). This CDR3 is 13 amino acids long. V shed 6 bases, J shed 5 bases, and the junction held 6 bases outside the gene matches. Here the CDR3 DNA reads TGTGCCAGCAGTCGACAGGGGTGGAACGAGCAGTACTTC. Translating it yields CASSRQGWNEQYF.

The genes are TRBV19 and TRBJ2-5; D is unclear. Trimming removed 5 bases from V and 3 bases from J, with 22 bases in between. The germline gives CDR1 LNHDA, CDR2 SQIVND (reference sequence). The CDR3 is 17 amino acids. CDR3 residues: CASSRGLGKKTEETQYF. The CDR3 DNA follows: TGTGCCAGTAGTCGAGGTTTGGGAAAAAAGACCGAAGAGACCCAGTACTTC.

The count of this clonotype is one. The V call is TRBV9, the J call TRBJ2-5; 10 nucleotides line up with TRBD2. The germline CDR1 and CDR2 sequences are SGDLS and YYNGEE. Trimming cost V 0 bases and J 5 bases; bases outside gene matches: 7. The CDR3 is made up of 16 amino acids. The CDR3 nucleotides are TGTGCCAGCAGCGTAGAGGCTAGCGGGAGCAGCGAGACCCAGTACTTC. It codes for CASSVEASGSSETQYF.

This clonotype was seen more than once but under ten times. CDR3 nucleotides: TGCAGTGCTAGGCGGGCAGGGGTGGGTACTGAAGCTTTCTTT. This gives the protein CSARRAGVGTEAFF. V and J are TRBV20-1 and TRBJ1-1; the D gene is possibly TRBD1 (6 bases). V dropped 3 bases and J dropped 5 bases, with 16 bases sitting between them. Germline CDR1 is DFQATT and CDR2 is SNEGSKA (reference sequence). This CDR3 has 14 amino acids.

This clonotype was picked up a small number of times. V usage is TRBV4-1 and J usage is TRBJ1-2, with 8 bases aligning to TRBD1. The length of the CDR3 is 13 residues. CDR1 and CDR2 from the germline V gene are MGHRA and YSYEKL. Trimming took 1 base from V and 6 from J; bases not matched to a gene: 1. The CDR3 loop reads CASSQGGQDGYTF. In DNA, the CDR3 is TGCGCCAGCAGCCAAGGGGGACAGGATGGCTACACCTTC.

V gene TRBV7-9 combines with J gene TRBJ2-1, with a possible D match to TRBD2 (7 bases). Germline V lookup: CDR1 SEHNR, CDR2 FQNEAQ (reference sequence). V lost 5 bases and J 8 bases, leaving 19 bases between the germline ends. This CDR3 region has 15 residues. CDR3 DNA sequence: TGTGCCAGCAGCCTTTTAGGGGGGGGGCTGGATGAGCAGTTCTTC. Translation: CASSLLGGGLDEQFF.

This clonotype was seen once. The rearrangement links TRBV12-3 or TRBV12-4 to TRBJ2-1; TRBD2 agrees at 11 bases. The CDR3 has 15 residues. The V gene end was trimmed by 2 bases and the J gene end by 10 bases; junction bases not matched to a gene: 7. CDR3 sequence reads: CASSLFTSGRVEQFF. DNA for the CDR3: TGTGCCAGCAGTTTATTTACTAGCGGGAGAGTCGAGCAGTTCTTC.

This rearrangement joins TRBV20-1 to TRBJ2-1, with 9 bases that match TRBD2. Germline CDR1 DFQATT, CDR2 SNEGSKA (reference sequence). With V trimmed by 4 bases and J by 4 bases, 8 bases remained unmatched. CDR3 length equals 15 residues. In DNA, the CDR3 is TGCAGTGCTACTAGCGGGGACGGATTTTACAATGAGCAGTTCTTC. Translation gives CSATSGDGFYNEQFF.

In DNA form, the CDR3 reads TGTGCCAGCAGTGAAGGGGCCAATTCACCCCTCCACTTT. Translation: CASSEGANSPLHF. The V gene is TRBV6-4, the J gene TRBJ1-6; possibly TRBD1 for D (5 bases). This CDR3 region has 13 residues. Per germline, CDR1 MRHNA and CDR2 SNTAGT. The germline V and J ends were trimmed by 3 bases and 7 bases, with 7 bases remaining between them.

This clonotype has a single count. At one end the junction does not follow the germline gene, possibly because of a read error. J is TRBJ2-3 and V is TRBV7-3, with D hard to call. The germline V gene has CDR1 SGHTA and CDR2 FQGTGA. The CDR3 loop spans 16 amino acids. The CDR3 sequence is CASSLSPRIITDTQYF. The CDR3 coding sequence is TGTGCCAGCAGCTTAAGTCCCCGGATTATCACAGACACGCAGTATTTT.

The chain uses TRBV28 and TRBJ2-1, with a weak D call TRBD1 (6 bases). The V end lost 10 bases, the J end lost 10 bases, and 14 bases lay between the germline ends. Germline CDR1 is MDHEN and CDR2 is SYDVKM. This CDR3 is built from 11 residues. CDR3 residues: CATRDMQEQFF. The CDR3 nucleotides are TGTGCCACCCGGGACATGCAGGAGCAGTTCTTC.

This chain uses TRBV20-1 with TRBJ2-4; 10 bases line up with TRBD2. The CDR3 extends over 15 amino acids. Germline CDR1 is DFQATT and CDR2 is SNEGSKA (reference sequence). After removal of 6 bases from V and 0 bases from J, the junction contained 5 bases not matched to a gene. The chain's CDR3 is CSAPLAGVAKNIQYF. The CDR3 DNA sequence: TGCAGTGCGCCGCTAGCGGGGGTAGCCAAAAACATTCAGTACTTC.

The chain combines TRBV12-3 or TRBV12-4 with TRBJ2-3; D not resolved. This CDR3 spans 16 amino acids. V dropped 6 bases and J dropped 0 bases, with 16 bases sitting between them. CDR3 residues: CASRALGVPSTDTQYF. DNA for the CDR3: TGTGCCAGCAGGGCCTTAGGCGTCCCTAGCACAGATACGCAGTATTTT.

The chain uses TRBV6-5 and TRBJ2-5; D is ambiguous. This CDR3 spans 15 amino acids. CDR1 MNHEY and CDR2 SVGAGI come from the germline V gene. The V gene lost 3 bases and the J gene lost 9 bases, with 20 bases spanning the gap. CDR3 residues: CASSYSSWGERPQYF. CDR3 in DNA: TGTGCCAGCAGTTATTCCAGCTGGGGTGAAAGGCCCCAGTACTTC.

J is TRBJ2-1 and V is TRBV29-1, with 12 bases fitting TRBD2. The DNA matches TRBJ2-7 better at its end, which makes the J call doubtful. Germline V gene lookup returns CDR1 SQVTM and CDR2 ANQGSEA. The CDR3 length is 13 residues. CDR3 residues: CSASGRAYNEQYF. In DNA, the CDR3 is TGCAGCGCTAGCGGGAGGGCCTACAATGAGCAGTACTTC.

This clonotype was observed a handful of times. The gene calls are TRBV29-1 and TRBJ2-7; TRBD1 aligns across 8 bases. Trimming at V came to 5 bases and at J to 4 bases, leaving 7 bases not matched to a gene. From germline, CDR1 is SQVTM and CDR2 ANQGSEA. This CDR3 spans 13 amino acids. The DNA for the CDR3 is TGCAGCGTTTGGACAGGGATGGGGTACGAGCAGTACTTC. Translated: CSVWTGMGYEQYF.

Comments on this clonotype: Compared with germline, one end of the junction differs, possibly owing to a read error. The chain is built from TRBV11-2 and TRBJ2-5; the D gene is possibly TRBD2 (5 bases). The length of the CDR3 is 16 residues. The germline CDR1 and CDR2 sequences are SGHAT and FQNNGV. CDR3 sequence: CASSLESGSWQETQYF. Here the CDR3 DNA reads TGTGCCAGCAGCTTAGAGTCGGGGAGTTGGCAAGAGACCCAGTACTTT.

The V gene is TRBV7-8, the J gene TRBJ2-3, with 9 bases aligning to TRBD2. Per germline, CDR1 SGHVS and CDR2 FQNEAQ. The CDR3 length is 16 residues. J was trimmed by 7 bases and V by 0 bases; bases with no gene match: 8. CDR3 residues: CASSLAGLAGAYTQYF. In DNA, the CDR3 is TGTGCCAGCAGCTTAGCGGGGTTAGCGGGAGCATATACGCAGTATTTT.

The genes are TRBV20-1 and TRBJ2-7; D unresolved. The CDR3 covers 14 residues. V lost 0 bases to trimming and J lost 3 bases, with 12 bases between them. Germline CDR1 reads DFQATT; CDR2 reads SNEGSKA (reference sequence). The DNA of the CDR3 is TGCAGTGCTAGAGATGGTCGGCAGGACTACGAGCAGTACTTC. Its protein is CSARDGRQDYEQYF.

Written as DNA, the CDR3 is TGCAGTGCTAGAGGTATAGGGACTAGCGTTACCAACAATGAGCAGTTCTTC. The encoded protein is CSARGIGTSVTNNEQFF. V usage is TRBV20-1 and J usage is TRBJ2-1; 10 bases are a match to TRBD2. V trimming: 1 base; J trimming: 5 bases; junction bases outside the gene matches: 11. This CDR3 has 17 residues. Germline loops: CDR1 DFQATT, CDR2 SNEGSKA (reference sequence).

CDR3 in DNA: TGTGCCAGCAGTTACGCCGGGGGAGAGACCCAGTACTTC. Translation gives CASSYAGGETQYF. This chain uses TRBV6-6 with TRBJ2-5; tentatively, D is TRBD2 (6 bases). This CDR3 contains 13 residues. Per the germline V gene, CDR1 is MNHNY and CDR2 is SVGAGI (reference sequence). Trimming cost V 2 bases and J 4 bases, with 8 bases left between them.

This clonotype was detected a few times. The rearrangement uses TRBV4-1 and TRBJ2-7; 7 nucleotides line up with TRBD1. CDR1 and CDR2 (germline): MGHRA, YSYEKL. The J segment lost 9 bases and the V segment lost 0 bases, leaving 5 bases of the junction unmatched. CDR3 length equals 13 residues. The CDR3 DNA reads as TGCGCCAGCAGCCAAGAAACAGGGGCTGTGCAGTACTTC. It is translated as CASSQETGAVQYF.

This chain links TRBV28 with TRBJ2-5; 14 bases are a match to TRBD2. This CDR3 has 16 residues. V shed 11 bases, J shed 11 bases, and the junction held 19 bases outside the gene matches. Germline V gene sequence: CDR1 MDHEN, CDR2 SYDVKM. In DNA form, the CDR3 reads TGTGCCTTAGAACCTGGACTAGCGGGAGGCGCAATCGGGCAGTACTTC. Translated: CALEPGLAGGAIGQYF.

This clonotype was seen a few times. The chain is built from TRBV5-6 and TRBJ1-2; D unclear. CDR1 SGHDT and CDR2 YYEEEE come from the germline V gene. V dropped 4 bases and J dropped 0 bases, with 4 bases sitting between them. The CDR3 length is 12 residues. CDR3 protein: CASSPSNYGYTF. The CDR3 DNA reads TGTGCCAGCAGCCCCTCTAACTATGGCTACACCTTC.

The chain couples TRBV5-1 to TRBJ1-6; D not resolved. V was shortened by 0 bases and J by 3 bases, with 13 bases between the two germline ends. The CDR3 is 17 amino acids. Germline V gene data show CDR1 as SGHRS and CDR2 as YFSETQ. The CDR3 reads CASSLDSPDRYNSPLHF. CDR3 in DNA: TGCGCCAGCAGCTTGGATTCACCTGATCGCTATAATTCACCCCTCCACTTT. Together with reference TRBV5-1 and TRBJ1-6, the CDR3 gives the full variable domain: KAGVTQTPRYLIKTRGQQVTLSCSPISGHRSVSWYQQTPGQGLQFLFEYFSETQRNKGNFPGRFSGRQFSNSRSEMNVSTLELGDSALYLCASSLDSPDRYNSPLHFGNGTRLTVT.